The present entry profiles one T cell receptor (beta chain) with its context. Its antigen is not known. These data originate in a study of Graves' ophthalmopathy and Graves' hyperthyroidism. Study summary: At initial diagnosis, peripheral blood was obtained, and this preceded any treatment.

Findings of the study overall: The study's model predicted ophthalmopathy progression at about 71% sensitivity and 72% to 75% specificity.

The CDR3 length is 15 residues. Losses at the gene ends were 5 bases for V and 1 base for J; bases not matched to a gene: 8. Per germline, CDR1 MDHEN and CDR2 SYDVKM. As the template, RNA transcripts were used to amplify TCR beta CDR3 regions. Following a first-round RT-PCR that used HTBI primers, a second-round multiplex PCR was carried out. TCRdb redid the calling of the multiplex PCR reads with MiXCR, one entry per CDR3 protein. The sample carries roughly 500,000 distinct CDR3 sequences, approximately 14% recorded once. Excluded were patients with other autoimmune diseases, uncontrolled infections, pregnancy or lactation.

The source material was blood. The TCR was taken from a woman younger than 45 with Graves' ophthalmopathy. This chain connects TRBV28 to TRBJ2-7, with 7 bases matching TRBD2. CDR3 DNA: TGTGCCAGCAGTCCCCGGGGGGTGGGGTCCTACGAGCAGTACTTC. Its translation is CASSPRGVGSYEQYF. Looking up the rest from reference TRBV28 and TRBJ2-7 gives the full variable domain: DVKVTQSSRYLVKRTGEKVFLECVQDMDHENMFWYRQDPGLGLRLIYFSYDVKMKEKGDIPEGYSVSREKKERFSLILESASTNQTSMYLCASSPRGVGSYEQYFGPGTRLTVT.